This TCR beta chain was sequenced in a study of beta chain features in type 1 diabetes. V was trimmed by 2 bases and J by 6 bases, leaving 13 bases between them. The CDR3 is 15 residues long. The germline CDR1 and CDR2 sequences are SNHLY and FYNNEI. Details on this clone: Its matching antigen is unknown.

Regarding the study as a whole: Across all four CD4+ subsets, people with type 1 diabetes showed modestly shorter TCRB CDR3s.

Every bit of the isolated RNA underwent reverse transcription, so sequencing read expressed TCRB transcripts. TCRdb's table, derived via immunoSEQ multiplex PCR, lists solely in-frame clones and lacks some. The table shows around 600,000 clones, with about an eighth occurring only once. This clonotype originated in a man aged 25 to 40 with type 1 diabetes. The V call is TRBV2, the J call TRBJ1-4; D perhaps matches TRBD1 (5 bases). The sequenced sample was naive CD4+ T cells from blood. CDR3 amino acids: CASSERQPRDEKLFF. The CDR3 DNA reads as TGTGCCAGCAGTGAAAGACAGCCTAGAGATGAAAAACTGTTTTTT.